This TCR beta chain was found in a study of T cell changes during pregnancy in multiple sclerosis. Germline V gene data show CDR1 as SGHVS and CDR2 as FNYEAQ. The CDR3 contains 15 residues. The V gene end was trimmed by 5 bases and the J gene end by 7 bases; junction bases not matched to a gene: 8. This table comes from immunoSEQ multiplex PCR, and its TCRdb copy is limited to in-frame clones, with some not included. There are 70,000 to 95,000 clones in the sample; around nine tenths occur only once, and approximately 0.47% lies in the top ten. Here the sequenced sample was CD4+ T cells from peripheral blood mononuclear cells, taken in the second trimester of pregnancy. The receptor comes from a female donor with multiple sclerosis, enrolled in a pregnancy study. V gene TRBV7-6 combines with J gene TRBJ1-4; 9 positions agree with TRBD1. The CDR3 protein is CASSKRDRASEKLFF. CDR3 bases: TGTGCCAGCAGCAAAAGGGACAGGGCGAGTGAAAAACTGTTTTTT.